By proportion, the clone carrying this TCR beta chain is large (0.1 to 1%). The antigen is undetermined. Tregs were sorted as CD4+CD25+CD127-/low cells. Trimming took 1 base from V and 0 from J, leaving 9 bases between them. The CDR3 length is 15 residues. TRBV12-4/TRBJ1-2 clonotypes were amplified with adaptor-ligated barcode primers. TCRdb re-analysed the multiplex PCR reads in MiXCR, keeping a single row per CDR3 protein. The table records a few hundred distinct CDR3 sequences, around a fifth of them present only once. Study conclusions and caveats: Tumor memory CD4+ T cell TCR gene usage clustered with blood and lymph node memory CD4+ cells and lymph node naive CD4+ cells. Tumor-infiltrating Treg TCR alpha and beta sequences overlapped most with tumor naive CD4+ T cells, then blood naive.

This sequence was found in a female donor with breast cancer. This chain uses TRBV12-3 or TRBV12-4 with TRBJ1-2; D gene ambiguous. Sequencing was performed on Tregs sorted from blood. The CDR3 DNA reads as TGTGCCAGCAGTTTAGAGGTTTATCCTAACTATGGCTACACCTTC. Its protein product is CASSLEVYPNYGYTF.